Listed below are T cell receptor beta chains from one sample, sequenced in a study of T cells in Graves' hyperthyroidism and ophthalmopathy. From the multiplex PCR reads, TCRdb called clonotypes with MiXCR, one entry per CDR3 protein. The sample has approximately 610,000 distinct CDR3 sequences; roughly 15% are singletons. Sequenced sample: blood. All receptors come from a woman in her forties with Graves' ophthalmopathy. Both conserved end residues are trimmed from each CDR3. The order of the fields is D gene, J gene, V gene, CDR3 protein. D genes are given only for firm matches.

TRBD1 | TRBJ2-5 | TRBV4-1 | ASSHLTGSRIETQY
. | TRBJ2-7 | TRBV11-2 | ASSWGVSGLYEQY
TRBD2 | TRBJ2-7 | TRBV29-1 | SVEIPVLAGVPYEQY
. | TRBJ2-5 | TRBV7-2 | ASRRHVQETQY
. | TRBJ2-7 | TRBV6-1 | ASTDLSTYEQY
TRBD1 | TRBJ1-1 | TRBV5-1 | ASSPSTGVENTEAF
TRBD2 | TRBJ2-5 | TRBV13 | ASSLVGTSGSRETQY
TRBD2 | TRBJ2-3 | TRBV20-1 | SARDGREGPSGRLADTQY
TRBD1 | TRBJ1-2 | TRBV6-5 | ASSYSQGASYGYT
. | TRBJ2-7 | TRBV11-2 | ASSLVTREQY
. | TRBJ2-5 | TRBV15 | ATSRDVKGSETQY
. | TRBJ2-5 | TRBV7-9 | ASSINPGYQETQY
. | TRBJ1-1 | TRBV20-1 | SARESGIGSLRAL